These 20 T cell receptor beta chains came from one sample sequenced in a study of blood T cell repertoires in COVID-19 (dated by TCRdb to about 2020). Library method: the immunoSEQ multiplex PCR assay. TCRdb provides this immuneACCESS table in a form limited to in-frame rearrangements. Some clones are lacking; in checked studies, under half of them reflect an unresolved V gene, and why the rest are absent is not known. For this sample the table gives over 250,000 clones, of which about four fifths were detected only once. Of the sample, 4.5% to 6% is held by the ten largest clones. The source material was PBMCs or T cells enriched from blood (not recorded which). These receptor sequences come from a middle-aged man who had been exposed to COVID-19.

This clone came up once. The chain joins TRBV7-9 to TRBJ2-3; D remains unclear. The CDR3 loop spans 11 amino acids. Germline V CDR1 and CDR2: SEHNR, FQNEAQ (reference sequence). Trimming stripped 3 bases from V and 4 bases from J, with 2 bases between. The CDR3 loop reads CASSFADTQYF. The CDR3 DNA sequence: TGTGCCAGCAGCTTCGCAGATACGCAGTATTTT.

The chain is built from TRBV24-1 and TRBJ1-2, with TRBD1 matching 9 bases. Germline V gene lookup returns CDR1 KGHDR and CDR2 SFDVKD. This CDR3 is built from 12 residues. Trimming took 9 bases from V and 4 from J; bases not matched to a gene: 2. In DNA form, the CDR3 reads TGTGCCACCTCGACAGGGGGCTATGGCTACACCTTC. Amino acid sequence: CATSTGGYGYTF.

This clone was detected a few times. V is TRBV5-6 and J is TRBJ2-7; weak D call: TRBD2 (5 bases). This CDR3 spans 13 amino acids. Looked up from germline, CDR1 is SGHDT and CDR2 is YYEEEE. Trimming pared 7 bases from V and 3 bases from J, leaving 14 bases between. CDR3 residues: CASGRAGVYEQYF. The CDR3 DNA sequence: TGTGCCAGCGGGCGTGCGGGTGTCTACGAGCAGTACTTC. Based on the CDR3 plus reference TRBV5-6 and TRBJ2-7, the full variable domain is DAGVTQSPTHLIKTRGQQVTLRCSPKSGHDTVSWYQQALGQGPQFIFQYYEEEERQRGNFPDRFSGHQFPNYSSELNVNALLLGDSALYLCASGRAGVYEQYFGPGTRLTVT.

This rearrangement joins TRBV7-2 to TRBJ1-2, with D hard to call. The germline CDR1 and CDR2 sequences are SGHTA and FQGNSA. The CDR3 spans 15 residues. V was cut by 0 bases and J by 3 bases, with 11 bases left in between. The CDR3 is CASSLAYMTDYGYTF. The DNA of the CDR3 is TGTGCCAGCAGCTTAGCGTACATGACTGACTATGGCTACACCTTC.

This chain joins TRBV5-1 and TRBJ2-4, with D uncertain. The CDR3 is 14 residues long. Germline CDR1 and CDR2: SGHRS and YFSETQ. Between the trimmed V and J ends, which lost 4 bases and 0 bases, there was a span of 8 bases. The CDR3 loop is CASSPLLAKNIQYF. DNA for the CDR3: TGCGCCAGCAGCCCTCTCTTAGCCAAAAACATTCAGTACTTC.

This clone was detected a few times. This chain connects TRBV5-6 to TRBJ1-3; D might be TRBD1 (5 bases). CDR1 is SGHDT and CDR2 is YYEEEE in the germline V gene. Trimming pared 5 bases from V and 2 bases from J, leaving 14 bases between. The CDR3 totals 15 residues. CDR3 nucleotides: TGTGCCAGCAGAACCCAGGGATCTGCTGGAAACACCATATATTTT. This gives the protein CASRTQGSAGNTIYF.

CDR3 nucleotide sequence: TGTGCCAGCAGTGCTGGGACTAGCGGGAGCCAGTACTACGAGCAGTACTTC. This translates into CASSAGTSGSQYYEQYF. The chain couples TRBV6-1 to TRBJ2-7; 14 bases are a match to TRBD2. Germline CDR1 reads MNHNS; CDR2 reads SASEGT. The length of the CDR3 is 17 residues. The ends lost 4 bases at V and 3 bases at J; junction bases unmatched: 8.

CDR3 sequence: CASSEGGSSYNEQFF. In DNA form, the CDR3 reads TGTGCCAGCAGTGAAGGCGGGAGCTCCTACAATGAGCAGTTCTTC. This chain joins TRBV6-1 and TRBJ2-1; 7 positions match TRBD2. This CDR3 is 15 amino acids long. Germline CDR1 is MNHNS and CDR2 is SASEGT. Losses at the gene ends were 1 base for V and 0 bases for J; bases not matched to a gene: 0.

This clone was seen at least ten times. V gene TRBV11-2 combines with J gene TRBJ2-1; 8 positions agree with TRBD2. V lost 7 bases and J lost 7; bases outside the gene matches: 12. CDR1 is SGHAT, CDR2 FQNNGV, per germline. The CDR3 contains 15 residues. CDR3 protein: CASTPGRGEKNEQFF. In DNA form, the CDR3 reads TGTGCCAGCACCCCTGGGCGGGGGGAAAAGAATGAGCAGTTCTTC.

The rearrangement uses TRBV27 and TRBJ1-2; tentatively, D is TRBD1 (5 bases). The V gene lost 3 bases and the J gene lost 5 bases, with 16 bases spanning the gap. The germline V gene encodes CDR1 MNHEY and CDR2 SMNVEV (reference sequence). CDR3 size: 15 residues. CDR3 amino acids: CASSFSVAGKYGYTF. CDR3 sequence (DNA): TGTGCCAGCAGTTTCTCGGTGGCAGGGAAGTATGGCTACACCTTC.

The rearrangement joins TRBV6-5 to TRBJ1-1; the D gene is possibly TRBD1 (6 bases). Trimming removed 5 bases from V and 0 bases from J, with 10 bases in between. Germline CDR1 reads MNHEY; CDR2 reads SVGAGI. The CDR3 totals 14 residues. CDR3 bases: TGTGCCAGCAGTCTGACAGGCATGAACACTGAAGCTTTCTTT. Protein product: CASSLTGMNTEAFF.

The chain joins TRBV29-1 to TRBJ2-5; 7 positions match TRBD2. J lost 5 bases, V lost 7 bases, and 13 bases had no gene match. Germline V gene sequence: CDR1 SQVTM, CDR2 ANQGSEA. The CDR3 has 14 residues. The CDR3 region has the DNA TGCAGCGGGGGGGGACTCCCGGGCGGCGAGACCCAGTACTTC. Its translation: CSGGGLPGGETQYF.

This clone has at least ten counts. This chain uses TRBV5-1 with TRBJ1-2; 8 bases line up with TRBD1. CDR3 length equals 15 residues. Germline CDR1 SGHRS, CDR2 YFSETQ. Losses at the gene ends were 4 bases for V and 3 bases for J; bases not matched to a gene: 8. CDR3 sequence (DNA): TGCGCCAGCAGCAAGGGACAGGCCCGGGACTATGGCTACACCTTC. This codes for CASSKGQARDYGYTF. Complete variable domain (other parts from reference TRBV5-1 and TRBJ1-2): KAGVTQTPRYLIKTRGQQVTLSCSPISGHRSVSWYQQTPGQGLQFLFEYFSETQRNKGNFPGRFSGRQFSNSRSEMNVSTLELGDSALYLCASSKGQARDYGYTFGSGTRLTVV.

V and J are TRBV18 and TRBJ1-1; D gene uncertain. This CDR3 region has 13 residues. V was clipped by 6 bases and J by 1 base, with 9 bases between them. CDR1 and CDR2 from the germline V gene are KGHSH and LQKENI. CDR3 residues: CASSLTENTEAFF. In DNA form, the CDR3 reads TGTGCCAGCTCCCTCACAGAGAACACTGAAGCTTTCTTT.

In this sample, this clone turned up a few times. The chain couples TRBV29-1 to TRBJ2-5; D gene uncertain. Germline lookup yields CDR1 SQVTM and CDR2 ANQGSEA. V was shortened by 3 bases and J by 3 bases, with 8 bases between the two germline ends. The CDR3 length is 12 residues. The CDR3 DNA sequence: TGCAGCGTTGAGACGGCGGAAGAGACCCAGTACTTC. Protein product: CSVETAEETQYF.

The chain joins TRBV6-4 to TRBJ1-4, with D perhaps matching TRBD1 (6 bases). Looked up from germline, CDR1 is MRHNA and CDR2 is SNTAGT. This CDR3 contains 12 residues. The germline V and J ends were trimmed by 10 bases and 3 bases, with 9 bases remaining between them. DNA for the CDR3: TGTGCCACCAGGGGCTCTAATGAAAAACTGTTTTTT. Its translation is CATRGSNEKLFF.

J is TRBJ2-7 and V is TRBV9; 12 positions match TRBD2. The V gene's germline CDR1 is SGDLS and CDR2 YYNGEE. This CDR3 has 18 residues. V lost 0 bases, J lost 2 bases, and 9 bases stayed unmatched. CDR3 DNA: TGTGCCAGCAGCGTAGCCTCGGAGTCTAGCGGGAGGGCCTACGAGCAGTACTTC. It codes for CASSVASESSGRAYEQYF. Full variable domain (rest looked up from reference TRBV9 and TRBJ2-7): DSGVTQTPKHLITATGQRVTLRCSPRSGDLSVYWYQQSLDQGLQFLIQYYNGEERAKGNILERFSAQQFPDLHSELNLSSLELGDSALYFCASSVASESSGRAYEQYFGPGTRLTVT.

The chain carries TRBV27 and TRBJ2-7; 8 bases are a match to TRBD2. The CDR3 is 14 amino acids. The V and J ends lost 5 bases and 4 bases, in that order; junction bases with no gene match: 7. Germline assignment: CDR1 MNHEY and CDR2 SMNVEV (reference sequence). CDR3 DNA sequence: TGTGCCAGCAGTCAAACTAGCGGAGGATACGAGCAGTACTTC. This codes for CASSQTSGGYEQYF.

J is TRBJ2-1 and V is TRBV7-3; 8 nucleotides line up with TRBD2. Germline CDR1 and CDR2: SGHTA and FQGTGA. The CDR3 is 18 amino acids. Germline trimming cut 4 bases from V and 2 bases from J; bases unmatched to any gene: 13. The CDR3, as DNA: TGTGCCAGCAGCTCGGAAGGACTAGCCCTAACCGCCTACAATGAGCAGTTCTTC. Translating gives CASSSEGLALTAYNEQFF.

The chain uses TRBV10-3 and TRBJ1-5, with 7 nucleotides matching TRBD1. CDR1 is ENHRY and CDR2 is SYGVKD in the germline V gene. V trimming: 6 bases; J trimming: 5 bases; junction bases outside the gene matches: 4. The CDR3 has 13 residues. CDR3 amino acids: CAIRRDRDQPQHF. Here the CDR3 DNA reads TGTGCCATCAGGAGGGACAGAGATCAGCCCCAGCATTTT.